These 3 T cell receptor beta chains were sequenced from one sample in a study of T cells in Graves' hyperthyroidism and ophthalmopathy. RNA transcripts served as the template for amplifying TCR beta CDR3 regions. First-round RT-PCR of the TCR CDR3 relied on the HTBI primer set. TCRdb reprocessed the multiplex PCR reads via MiXCR and lists one record per CDR3 protein. The sample yields 95,000 to 110,000 distinct CDR3 sequences, over 45% seen once. Specimen: blood. The origin of the receptors is a man aged 35-49 years with Graves' hyperthyroidism.

Remarks on this clonotype: A read error may explain this, as a much larger clone is one base away. Here the CDR3 omits its conserved ending phenylalanine or tryptophan, so a read error is the likely source. The chain is built from TRBV7-9 and TRBJ2-7; maybe TRBD2 (5 bases). The CDR3 length is 13 residues. Germline-derived CDR1 and CDR2 are SEHNR and FQNEAQ (reference sequence). Deletions cut 10 bases from V and 3 bases from J, with 16 bases between. CDR3 residues: CATRRDYSYEQYY. DNA of the CDR3: TGTGCCACGAGGAGAGACTATAGCTACGAGCAGTACTAC.

This clonotype was observed many times. This chain joins TRBV7-9 and TRBJ2-1; 10 bases align to TRBD2. The germline gives CDR1 SEHNR, CDR2 FQNEAQ (reference sequence). This CDR3 has 14 amino acids. Trimming removed 2 bases from V and 5 bases from J; junction bases left unmatched: 0. The CDR3 DNA follows: TGTGCCAGCAGCTTACTAGCGGGAGACAATGAGCAGTTCTTC. As protein: CASSLLAGDNEQFF.

In its sample, this clonotype was seen many times. The rearrangement joins TRBV4-3 to TRBJ1-6; 7 nucleotides align to TRBD1. The junction had 7 bases not matched to a gene; V was cut back by 1 base and J by 10 bases. Germline CDR1 and CDR2: LGHNA and YSLEER. This CDR3 spans 15 amino acids. The CDR3 DNA reads TGCGCCAGCAGCCAAGCGCAACAGGGGATATCACCCCTCCACTTT. Its translation: CASSQAQQGISPLHF.